Shown below are 3 T cell receptor beta chains from a single sample sequenced in a study of CD8 T cells in ankylosing spondylitis. Study-level findings and limits: Made up of 7 to 9 highly homologous variants, a TCR beta motif appeared characteristic of ankylosing spondylitis blood.

TCRdb passed the 5' RACE reads through MiXCR, listing each CDR3 protein once. The table shows around 480,000 distinct CDR3 sequences, with roughly 15% occurring only once. No antigens are known for them. The sample taken for sequencing was blood, either unsorted or a sorted T cell fraction (not recorded which). These receptors originate from a male donor with ankylosing spondylitis.

The CDR3 DNA reads TGTGCCAGCACCCCCTCAGGGGGCTTTACCTATGGCTACACCTTC. Translated: CASTPSGGFTYGYTF. This chain connects TRBV12-3 or TRBV12-4 to TRBJ1-2; 8 nucleotides align to TRBD1. Trimming cost V 7 bases and J 4 bases; bases outside gene matches: 11. The CDR3 runs 15 residues.

This clonotype has a handful of counts. The chain uses TRBV10-2 and TRBJ1-1; 11 positions agree with TRBD1. V was pared by 6 bases and J by 7 bases, with 7 bases of the junction left unmatched. CDR1 and CDR2 (germline): WSHSY, SAAADI. CDR3 length: 14 amino acids. CDR3 protein: CASSPDRGRSEAFF. As DNA, the CDR3 is TGCGCCAGCAGCCCGGACAGGGGGCGGAGTGAAGCTTTCTTT.

This clonotype was seen a handful of times. The gene calls are TRBV5-1 and TRBJ1-1; 9 nucleotides agree with TRBD1. With V trimmed by 4 bases and J by 6 bases, 7 bases remained unmatched. The CDR3 consists of 14 residues. Germline-derived CDR1 and CDR2 are SGHRS and YFSETQ. The CDR3 region has the DNA TGCGCCAGCAGCCTAGACAGGGGGAGGGCTGAAGCTTTCTTT. It yields the protein CASSLDRGRAEAFF.